This record covers a single T cell receptor (beta chain). Its recognized antigen is unknown. The record has no base qualities; no much larger clone is one base away. This specimen comes from a study of T cells in Graves' hyperthyroidism and ophthalmopathy (dated by TCRdb to about 2019). At the level of the whole study: Peripheral blood samples were taken at the time of initial diagnosis, prior to any treatment. A discovery cohort of about a hundred patients, 43 with Graves' ophthalmopathy and 55 to 60 with stable Graves' hyperthyroidism, was used to find distinguishing TCR V-J signatures. An independent validation cohort of about 20 hyperthyroidism patients and more than 15 patients who later progressed to ophthalmopathy tested prospective prediction of ophthalmopathy. The 85 to 100 discovery patients were divided at random into training and test sets in a 7:3 ratio. Thyroid tissue and blood T-cell repertoires from about six Graves' hyperthyroidism patients were also compared in the study. After blood sampling, hyperthyroidism patients were treated with methimazole at a starting dose of 30 mg daily, and ophthalmopathy patients were treated with high-dose intravenous methylprednisolone. The paper reports TCR Vbeta CDR3 sequencing of over 130 peripheral blood samples: around 45 ophthalmopathy, 70 to 85 hyperthyroidism and approximately 17 progressor patients.

Stable Graves' hyperthyroidism was defined as no progression to ophthalmopathy during 18 months of follow-up. Hyperthyroidism patients were newly diagnosed, had a disease duration of under 2 months, and were aged 18 to 65 years. Any patient with an uncontrolled infection, another autoimmune disease, pregnancy or lactation was excluded. Diagnoses relied on clinical symptoms, serum thyroxine and TRAb, thyroid ultrasound and orbital computed tomography. PBMCs were isolated from 7.5 to 10 ml of fresh peripheral blood by Ficoll-Paque density gradient centrifugation. Trizol reagent was used to extract total RNA, and RNA quality was then checked on an Agilent 2100 Bioanalyzer. The TCR beta CDR3 regions were amplified from RNA transcripts. For the first round of RT-PCR on the TCR CDR3, the HTBI primer set was used together with the Qiagen OneStep RT-PCR kit. Libraries were constructed in a second round of multiplex PCR, after which size selection and purification were performed. Sequencing of the libraries was done on an Illumina HiSeq2000 using paired-end 100 bp reads. Under the source paper's analysis protocol: SOAPnuke was used to process the raw data, removing reads that contained adapters or uncalled bases, had a mean Phred below 15, or lacked an exact match to the constant primer or identifier. COPE v1.2.5 was used to merge the high-quality paired reads, and each unique nucleotide sequence was defined as a clonotype. MiTCR v1.1 was used to align clonotypes to the IMGT TRBV, TRBD and TRBJ reference segments. The analysis included only V-J combinations with a frequency above 0.0001, which together covered roughly 99% of the repertoires. A TCS score was defined as the ratio of F50 (clonal expansion) to E x V (chaos), with BLOSUM62-based TCRdist applied between CDR3 peptides within each V-J. Welch's t-statistics and random forest reduced several hundred V-J features to 13, which were used in a naive Bayes classifier (R e1071). The public reads were run again by TCRdb, first through fastp at Q25 and then through MiXCR, and only productive beta chains were kept. All rows with the same CDR3 protein become a single entry with the most common DNA and genes. TCRdb, not the authors, supplied the V and J calls. The table for this sample lists about 290,000 distinct CDR3 sequences; roughly 15% of them were counted only once. Of the sample, 7% to 9% is held by the ten largest clones.

Overall study outcomes, separate from this receptor: Most expanded thyroid clonotypes (frequency above 0.001) were also found in blood, which suggests that blood repertoires may mirror thyroid immune responses. In validation, progression to ophthalmopathy was predicted by the model with nearly 71% sensitivity and 72.22% specificity, a median of approximately 6.5 months before onset. In cross-validation, a model built on a 13 V-J signature told ophthalmopathy apart from stable hyperthyroidism with 85% to 90% sensitivity and approximately 84% specificity, and in testing the same model reached 80%/75%. Sample size was not statistically predetermined, and investigators were not blinded to group allocation.

The CDR3 sequence holds 13 residues, the cysteine and phenylalanine included. Only the CDR3 DNA stays, 39 bases, in frame from base 1. The germline V gene supplies CDR1 MGHDK and CDR2 SYGVNS. V gives up 3 bases and J gives up 9 bases, and the segment between their germline ends measures 13 bases. The sequenced material came from blood. This clonotype was sampled from a woman aged 35 to 49 with Graves' hyperthyroidism. The chain was built from TRBV25-1 and TRBJ2-3; no D segment can be confidently identified. CDR3 protein: CASSDPPVQTQYF. At the DNA level, the sequence is TGTGCCAGCAGTGACCCCCCAGTCCAAACGCAGTATTTT.